This T cell receptor (beta chain) comes out of a study of CD8 T cells in ankylosing spondylitis. For TCR beta, libraries came from quantitative 5'-RACE with molecular barcodes. TCRdb used MiXCR to reprocess the 5' RACE reads, holding one entry per CDR3 protein. This sample has around 340,000 distinct CDR3 sequences, with roughly 20% found just once. Broader study findings: For ankylosing spondylitis blood, a TCR beta motif of about eight highly homologous variants appeared characteristic. Significant enrichment of disease-linked clones was reportedly seen in matched ankylosing spondylitis synovial fluid. The disease-linked clones had a CD8+ phenotype and low blood frequencies.

Trimming removed 9 bases at V and 4 bases at J, with 10 bases between. The CDR3 is 11 residues long. Germline assignment: CDR1 MDHEN and CDR2 SYDVKM. The sample holds a few counts of this clonotype. Antigen: not known. The TCR originated in a male donor with ankylosing spondylitis or in good health (not recorded which). V gene TRBV28 combines with J gene TRBJ2-7; a possible D gene is TRBD2 (5 bases). Sequencing input: blood, either unsorted or a sorted T cell fraction (not recorded which). The CDR3 coding sequence is TGTGCCAGTTCGACTACATACGAGCAGTACTTC. This sequence encodes CASSTTYEQYF.